This record looks at one TCR beta chain sequence and its context. What it recognizes is unknown. Profiling relied on immunoSEQ multiplex PCR, and the TCRdb table lists in-frame clones only, not all of them. The table lists around 150,000 clones, 85% to 95% of them singletons. This sample is drawn from a study of T cell responses to AZD1222 COVID-19 vaccine. General study points: The CD4 TCRs associated with vaccination extended across spike and predominated at 160-218 and 743-854. Baseline serology detected seropositivity in only 5 to 7 AZD1222 recipients. A mostly white British donor set with more females was recruited, and clonal diversity was possibly underestimated.

This CDR3 contains 12 residues. V was pared by 3 bases and J by 6 bases, with 8 bases between. Germline CDR1 MNHNS, CDR2 SASEGT. The V and J genes are TRBV6-1 and TRBJ1-2; no firm D call. Here the sequenced sample was peripheral blood, taken 28 days after the second AZD1222 dose. The receptor was derived from an adult who received the AZD1222 COVID-19 vaccine. The CDR3 region is CASSDRRDGYTF. For the CDR3, the DNA is TGTGCCAGCAGTGATCGACGGGATGGCTACACCTTC.